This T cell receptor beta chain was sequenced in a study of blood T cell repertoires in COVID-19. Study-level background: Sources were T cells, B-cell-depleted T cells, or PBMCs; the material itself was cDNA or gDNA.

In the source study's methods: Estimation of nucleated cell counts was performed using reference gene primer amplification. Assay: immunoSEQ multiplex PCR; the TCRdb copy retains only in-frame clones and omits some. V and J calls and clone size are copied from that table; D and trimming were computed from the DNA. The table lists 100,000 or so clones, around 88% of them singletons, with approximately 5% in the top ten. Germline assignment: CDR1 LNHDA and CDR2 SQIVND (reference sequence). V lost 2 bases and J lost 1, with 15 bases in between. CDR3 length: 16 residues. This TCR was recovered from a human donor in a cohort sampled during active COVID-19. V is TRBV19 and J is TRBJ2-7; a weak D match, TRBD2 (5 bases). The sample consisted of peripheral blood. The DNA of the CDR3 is TGTGCCAGTAGTATAATATCTACCGGGGTATCCTACGAGCAGTACTTC. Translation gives CASSIISTGVSYEQYF.